The source of this TCR beta chain is a study of monozygotic twins with inflammatory bowel disease. Collection yielded around 2.7 ml of blood per donor. This CDR3 is built from 18 residues. The germline gives CDR1 SGHDT, CDR2 YYEEEE. Each UMI, carrying a 6-nucleotide sample barcode, came from template switching. TCRdb re-analyzed the 5' RACE reads; it lists each CDR3 protein once, without DNA. The sample's table shows approximately 330,000 distinct CDR3 sequences. The V call is TRBV5-6, the J call TRBJ2-7; the D gene TCRdb calls, TRBD1, cannot be checked with no DNA. The sample consisted of blood. This TCR was sampled from a human donor with ulcerative colitis or Crohn's disease, or a healthy co-twin of an affected twin (not recorded which). The CDR3 sequence: CASSLFWGDRDRVYEQYF.